This T cell receptor (beta chain) was captured by sequencing in a study of blood T cell repertoires in COVID-19 (dated by TCRdb to 2019 to 2021). For context, the study as a whole: The collaborator samples originated in the United States, Italy and Spain and spanned the acute and convalescent phases of COVID-19. The prospective study material was composed of cDNA or gDNA derived from T cells, B-cell-depleted T cells, or PBMCs. Deeply sampled blood TCRbeta repertoires from subjects exposed to, actively infected with, or recovered from COVID-19 were included in the dataset. A freely available public database, intended as a resource for researchers studying the immune response to SARS-CoV-2, is where the repertoires were released. Samples came from the ongoing ImmuneRACE study (first 160 participants) plus 1,254 subjects from 6 global collaborators. Nearly every sample came with metadata listing a de-identified subject ID, COVID-19 status, age in years and sex. Where available, HLA class I and class II types were taken from metadata supplied by the sample provider and were not determined by assay-based typing.

Counted from cysteine to phenylalanine, this CDR3 has 17 amino acids. Only the CDR3 DNA stays, 51 bases, in frame from base 1. On this clone: No antigen is known for it. No clone much larger than this one lies a single base away; base qualities are absent.

Collaborating institutions collected whole blood in K2EDTA tubes following their own protocols. For TCRbeta analysis, collaborator samples were shipped as frozen whole blood, as isolated PBMCs, or as DNA extracted from either sample type. Summary of the overall study and its limitations: How much clinical and demographic metadata was included differed by source and by participant, and the metadata was provided uncurated.

TCRbeta CDR3 regions were amplified from genomic DNA using the immunoSEQ Assay, a bias-controlled multiplex PCR. For the original study's pipeline: Nucleated cell counts per sample were estimated from amplification of reference gene primers within the assay. Sequence reads were collapsed and filtered to measure the absolute abundance of every unique TCRbeta CDR3 rearrangement. For each sample, productive Simpson clonality was calculated as the square root of Simpson's diversity index across productive rearrangements. Imported from immuneACCESS, the table was reduced by TCRdb to in-frame sequences with V and J called. These copies leave out some clones; in studies compared against another copy, an unresolved V gene accounts for under half, and the cause of the remainder is not known. From that table come the V and J calls and clone size; the DNA was used to work out D and trimming. This sample holds around 80,000 clones; over 75% were observed only once. The ten largest clones capture approximately 9.1% of the sample.

The chain is made from TRBV21-1 and TRBJ1-1. TRBV21-1 is tagged as a pseudogene. The sequence derives from a human donor in a cohort sampled during active COVID-19. Sequencing input: peripheral blood. The nucleotide sequence reads as follows: TGTGCCAGCTTCTCTAAAGGGGGAGGGGCCATGAACACTGAAGCTTTCTTT. This sequence encodes CASFSKGGGAMNTEAFF.